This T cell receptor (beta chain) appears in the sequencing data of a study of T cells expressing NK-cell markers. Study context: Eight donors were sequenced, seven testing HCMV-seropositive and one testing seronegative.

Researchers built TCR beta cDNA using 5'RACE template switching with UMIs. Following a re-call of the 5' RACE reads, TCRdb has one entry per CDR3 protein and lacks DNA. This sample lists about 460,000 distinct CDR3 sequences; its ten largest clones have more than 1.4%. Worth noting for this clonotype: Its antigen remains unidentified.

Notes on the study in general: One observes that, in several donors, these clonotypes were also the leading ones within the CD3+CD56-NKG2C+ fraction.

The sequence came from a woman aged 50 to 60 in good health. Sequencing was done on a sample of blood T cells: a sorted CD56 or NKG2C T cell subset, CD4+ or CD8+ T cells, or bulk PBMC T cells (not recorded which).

This CDR3 is CASSDPLGRSSYEQYF. The rearrangement uses TRBV4-1 and TRBJ2-7; checking the TCRdb D call of TRBD2 is not possible without DNA. This CDR3 region has 16 residues. Germline V gene sequence: CDR1 MGHRA, CDR2 YSYEKL.